These 29 T cell receptor beta chains originate from one sample sequenced in a study of blood T cell repertoires in COVID-19. Libraries were prepared by immunoSEQ multiplex PCR; TCRdb keeps only in-frame clonotypes and omits some of them. The data show about 150,000 clones, roughly four fifths seen once. Sequencing was performed on PBMCs or T cells enriched from blood (not recorded which). The source of these receptors is a man aged 45-65 years who had recovered from COVID-19.

The V call is TRBV4-1, the J call TRBJ1-4; no firm D call. This CDR3 is built from 16 residues. CDR1 is MGHRA, CDR2 YSYEKL, per germline. V was shortened by 1 base and J by 4 bases, with 13 bases between the two germline ends. The chain's CDR3 is CASSQGRTLGNEKLFF. The CDR3, as DNA: TGCGCCAGCAGCCAAGGAAGGACTTTAGGTAATGAAAAACTGTTTTTT.

This chain connects TRBV5-5 to TRBJ2-2; 7 bases align to TRBD1. CDR1 is SGHKS, CDR2 YYEKEE, per germline (reference sequence). The CDR3 runs to 17 residues. J was trimmed by 1 base and V by 1 base; bases with no gene match: 7. As DNA, the CDR3 is TGTGCCAGCAGCTTGCAACAGGGGTTAGGGAACACCGGGGAGCTGTTTTTT. Protein: CASSLQQGLGNTGELFF.

The genes are TRBV4-3 and TRBJ1-2; 7 positions match TRBD1. Germline loops: CDR1 LGHNA, CDR2 YSLEER. The CDR3 spans 15 residues. J gave up 0 bases and V 0 bases, and 1 base lay outside the gene matches. The DNA of the CDR3 is TGCGCCAGCAGCCAAGAGCAGGGGGCTAACTATGGCTACACCTTC. Amino acid sequence: CASSQEQGANYGYTF.

The gene calls are TRBV4-3 and TRBJ2-1, with 9 bases matching TRBD2. From germline, CDR1 is LGHNA and CDR2 YSLEER. Trimming cost V 1 base and J 10 bases; bases outside gene matches: 17. The CDR3 sequence is 18 residues long. CDR3 protein: CASSQAFSGGGEIKEQFF. In nucleotides, the CDR3 is TGCGCCAGCAGCCAAGCGTTTTCGGGCGGGGGGGAGATTAAAGAGCAGTTCTTC.

The rearrangement links TRBV15 to TRBJ1-4; D not certain. Germline assignment: CDR1 LNHNV and CDR2 YYDKDF (reference sequence). The length of the CDR3 is 16 residues. V was shortened by 0 bases and J by 0 bases, with 8 bases between the two germline ends. CDR3 in amino acids: CATSREAGATNEKLFF. CDR3 DNA: TGTGCCACCAGCAGAGAGGCGGGAGCAACTAATGAAAAACTGTTTTTT.

V is TRBV2 and J is TRBJ2-3; 7 positions match TRBD2. This CDR3 region has 16 residues. The germline CDR1 and CDR2 sequences are SNHLY and FYNNEI. J lost 0 bases, V lost 7 bases, and 10 bases had no gene match. CDR3 sequence (DNA): TGTGCCAGCAAACTTAGAGCGGGGTCTAGCACAGATACGCAGTATTTT. Translating it yields CASKLRAGSSTDTQYF.

This clone was picked up many times. This chain joins TRBV19 and TRBJ1-2; TRBD1 agrees at 7 bases. Per germline, CDR1 LNHDA and CDR2 SQIVND (reference sequence). Trimming at V came to 1 base and at J to 1 base, leaving 6 bases not matched to a gene. The CDR3 totals 16 residues. CDR3: CASSIGRTGNNYGYTF. The CDR3 DNA reads TGTGCCAGTAGTATAGGGAGGACAGGAAATAACTATGGCTACACCTTC.

This clone was seen more than once but under ten times. In DNA form, the CDR3 reads TGTGCCAGCAGCTTAGGATGGGCCGCGGGGTCACCCCTCCACTTT. Amino acid sequence: CASSLGWAAGSPLHF. The chain couples TRBV7-2 to TRBJ1-6; unclear D gene. The CDR3 contains 15 residues. Per germline, CDR1 SGHTA and CDR2 FQGNSA. The V and J ends lost 1 base and 10 bases respectively, with 14 bases between them.

The chain joins TRBV7-2 to TRBJ1-6; D uncertain. There are 14 residues in the CDR3. Trimming cost V 1 base and J 7 bases, with 8 bases left between them. Looked up from germline, CDR1 is SGHTA and CDR2 is FQGNSA. This CDR3 is CASSLEGGNSPLHF. In DNA form, the CDR3 reads TGTGCCAGCAGCTTAGAAGGCGGGAATTCACCCCTCCACTTT. Combining the CDR3 with reference TRBV7-2 and TRBJ1-6 gives the whole variable domain GAGVSQSPSNKVTEKGKDVELRCDPISGHTALYWYRQSLGQGLEFLIYFQGNSAPDKSGLPSDRFSAERTGGSVSTLTIQRTQQEDSAVYLCASSLEGGNSPLHFGNGTRLTVT.

The J gene is TRBJ2-1, the V gene TRBV19; 7 bases match TRBD1. CDR3 length: 14 amino acids. Unmatched junction bases numbered 7, after V lost 5 bases and J lost 6 bases. Germline V gene data show CDR1 as LNHDA and CDR2 as SQIVND (reference sequence). CDR3 sequence: CASSVTGNFNEQFF. In DNA, the CDR3 is TGTGCCAGTAGTGTGACAGGGAACTTCAATGAGCAGTTCTTC.

The J gene is TRBJ2-5, the V gene TRBV11-2, with 10 bases fitting TRBD2. CDR3 length equals 14 residues. The junction had 2 bases not matched to a gene; V was cut back by 5 bases and J by 2 bases. Germline values: CDR1 SGHAT, CDR2 FQNNGV. CDR3 sequence (DNA): TGTGCCAGCAGCATAGCGGGGGGACAAGAGACCCAGTACTTC. Its protein is CASSIAGGQETQYF.

The chain has TRBV12-2 and TRBJ2-5; no check of the table's D call, TRBD2, against the DNA was made. TRBV12-2 is a recognized pseudogene. The CDR3 is 19 amino acids. Here the CDR3 DNA reads TGTGCAAGTCGCTTAGTTCCTAGCGGGGGGCGTACCTTTCAAGAGACCCAGTACTTC. It translates to CASRLVPSGGRTFQETQYF.

The J gene is TRBJ1-2, the V gene TRBV30, with a possible D match to TRBD1 (6 bases). V gave up 8 bases and J gave up 1 base, with 8 bases separating them. The CDR3 is 11 residues long. In germline, CDR1 is GTSNPN, CDR2 SVGIG (reference sequence). The CDR3 spells CAGDNNYGYTF. Written as DNA, the CDR3 is TGTGCCGGGGACAATAACTATGGCTACACCTTC. The full variable domain, rest sourced from reference TRBV30 and TRBJ1-2, is SQTIHQWPATLVQPVGSPLSLECTVEGTSNPNLYWYRQAAGRGLQLLFYSVGIGQISSEVPQNLSASRPQDRQFILSSKKLLLSDSGFYLCAGDNNYGYTFGSGTRLTVV.

The chain is built from TRBV19 and TRBJ1-5; tentative D call: TRBD1 (6 bases). CDR1 and CDR2 from the germline V gene are LNHDA and SQIVND (reference sequence). V lost 3 bases and J lost 5, with 11 bases in between. The CDR3 runs 14 residues. The CDR3 reads CASSISNRDQPQHF. CDR3 nucleotides: TGTGCCAGTAGTATTTCCAACAGGGATCAGCCCCAGCATTTT.

This clone was counted between two and nine times. This sequence joins TRBV7-3 and TRBJ1-2; the match to TRBD1 covers 10 bases. CDR3 length: 15 amino acids. With V trimmed by 0 bases and J by 6 bases, 4 bases remained unmatched. Germline lookup yields CDR1 SGHTA and CDR2 FQGTGA. The CDR3, as DNA: TGTGCCAGCAGCTTAACACCCGGGACAGGGGATGGCTACACCTTC. The encoded protein is CASSLTPGTGDGYTF.

This chain uses TRBV3-1 (or the pseudogene TRBV3-2) with TRBJ2-1; tentatively, D is TRBD2 (7 bases). V was cut by 1 base and J by 9 bases, with 13 bases left in between. CDR1 is LGHDT, CDR2 YNNKEL, per germline (reference sequence). This CDR3 contains 14 residues. The CDR3 region is CASSQVTGRVEQFF. The CDR3 DNA sequence: TGTGCCAGCAGCCAAGTCACAGGGAGGGTTGAGCAGTTCTTC.

The genes are TRBV5-1 and TRBJ2-7, with D perhaps matching TRBD2 (5 bases). V was shortened by 2 bases and J by 2 bases, with 8 bases between the two germline ends. The CDR3 extends over 13 amino acids. The germline CDR1 and CDR2 sequences are SGHRS and YFSETQ. CDR3 sequence (DNA): TGCGCCAGCAGCTTCGGGGTAGCCTACGAGCAGTACTTC. It is translated as CASSFGVAYEQYF.

The chain combines TRBV29-1 with TRBJ2-7; 10 bases align to TRBD2. The CDR3 length is 15 residues. Trimming at V came to 1 base and at J to 2 bases, leaving 5 bases not matched to a gene. Germline values: CDR1 SQVTM, CDR2 ANQGSEA. In nucleotides, the CDR3 is TGCAGCGTTGAAGTACTAGCGGGGATAGCCTACGAGCAGTACTTC. This codes for CSVEVLAGIAYEQYF.

This clone was seen once. The rearrangement joins TRBV30 to TRBJ2-7; D is uncertain. This CDR3 region has 13 residues. Trimming took 0 bases from V and 6 from J, leaving 12 bases between them. Germline CDR1 is GTSNPN and CDR2 is SVGIG (reference sequence). CDR3 sequence reads: CAWSVGRKGEQYF. CDR3 bases: TGTGCCTGGAGTGTAGGCAGGAAAGGCGAGCAGTACTTC.

The J gene is TRBJ1-1, the V gene TRBV19; 7 nucleotides align to TRBD1. Germline CDR1 reads LNHDA; CDR2 reads SQIVND (reference sequence). The CDR3 is 17 amino acids. J was trimmed by 2 bases and V by 8 bases; bases with no gene match: 17. CDR3 residues: CASRLNRGGWRNTEAFF. CDR3 in DNA: TGTGCCAGTCGGCTAAACAGGGGAGGATGGAGAAACACTGAAGCTTTCTTT.

A note on this clone: The same CDR3 is also encoded by other DNA sequences in this sample. The rearrangement joins TRBV7-2 to TRBJ2-5; no clear D. V was pared by 3 bases and J by 3 bases, with 2 bases between. The CDR3 runs 11 residues. The germline V gene has CDR1 SGHTA and CDR2 FQGNSA. Here the CDR3 DNA reads TGTGCCAGCAGCTTTAAAGAGACCCAGTACTTC. Its translation is CASSFKETQYF.

The V and J genes are TRBV10-1 and TRBJ2-1, with D possibly being TRBD1 (6 bases). The CDR3 covers 13 residues. V lost 6 bases to trimming and J lost 9 bases, with 15 bases between them. The germline V gene encodes CDR1 WNHNN and CDR2 SYGVQD (reference sequence). The CDR3 DNA is TGCGCCAGCAGGCAGACAGGTCAAGGTGAGCAGTTCTTC. It codes for CASRQTGQGEQFF.

This clone has a count of ten or more. The sample carries other DNA sequences with the same CDR3. The gene calls are TRBV15 and TRBJ2-5; TRBD2 aligns across 9 bases. Germline lookup yields CDR1 LNHNV and CDR2 YYDKDF (reference sequence). This CDR3 has 16 residues. The trim removed 0 bases at V and 5 bases at J, leaving 7 bases unmatched. In DNA, the CDR3 is TGTGCCACCAGCAGAGATCGAGGCGGGGGGGCCGAGACCCAGTACTTC. It codes for CATSRDRGGGAETQYF.

This clone has a single count. The rearrangement uses TRBV10-2 and TRBJ1-3, with D unresolved. Germline values: CDR1 WSHSY, CDR2 SAAADI. CDR3 length equals 13 residues. Trimming left V 0 bases short and J 7 bases short, with 7 bases between. CDR3 in amino acids: CASSESNRNTIYF. In DNA form, the CDR3 reads TGCGCCAGCAGTGAGTCGAACCGGAACACCATATATTTT.

The count of this clone is one. The V call is TRBV2, the J call TRBJ2-1, with 9 positions matching TRBD2. The CDR3 runs to 18 residues. The germline CDR1 and CDR2 sequences are SNHLY and FYNNEI. J lost 5 bases, V lost 2 bases, and 13 bases had no gene match. DNA of the CDR3: TGTGCCAGCAGTGAAACGGTGGTAGCGGGGGCCCTAAACAATGAGCAGTTCTTC. Translation: CASSETVVAGALNNEQFF.

The rearrangement links TRBV4-3 to TRBJ1-1; possible D gene TRBD1, 6 bases. Trimming stripped 2 bases from V and 4 bases from J, with 14 bases between. The V gene's germline CDR1 is LGHNA and CDR2 YSLEER. This CDR3 comprises 15 residues. CDR3 bases: TGCGCCAGCAGCCAAATGACAGGCTCCCGCACTGAAGCTTTCTTT. Translation: CASSQMTGSRTEAFF.

The chain links TRBV10-3 to TRBJ1-2; 9 bases agree with TRBD1. V shed 4 bases, J shed 6 bases, and the junction held 3 bases outside the gene matches. The germline V gene encodes CDR1 ENHRY and CDR2 SYGVKD. The CDR3 consists of 13 residues. For the CDR3, the DNA is TGTGCCATCAGTGTACAGGGGGCGGATGGCTACACCTTC. Translated, it gives CAISVQGADGYTF.

CDR3 DNA: TGCGCCAGCAGCCAATTTGATACAGGTATTGGAGAAAAACTGTTTTTT. This gives the protein CASSQFDTGIGEKLFF. This chain uses TRBV4-1 with TRBJ1-4, with a possible D match to TRBD1 (5 bases). Germline lookup yields CDR1 MGHRA and CDR2 YSYEKL. Trimming cost V 2 bases and J 8 bases, with 18 bases left between them. The CDR3 is made up of 16 amino acids.

This clone has more than one count but fewer than ten. The chain couples TRBV5-4 to TRBJ1-6, with D tentatively TRBD1 (6 bases). The V and J ends lost 7 bases and 0 bases respectively, with 14 bases between them. The CDR3 extends over 16 amino acids. CDR1 and CDR2 (germline): SGHNT, YYREEE (reference sequence). Here the CDR3 DNA reads TGTGCCAGCCGCCCGAGGGGGAGCTCCTATAATTCACCCCTCCACTTT. The encoded protein is CASRPRGSSYNSPLHF.